This record covers a single T cell receptor (beta chain). Its antigen is currently unknown. These data are taken from a study of cytomegalovirus exposure and HLA in healthy donors. Study-level results: Reported findings show TCR beta sequences accurately forecast HLA-A and HLA-B alleles in most subjects.

The study ran its PCR with 60 Vbeta and 13 Jbeta primers. Generated by immunoSEQ multiplex PCR, the TCRdb table keeps only in-frame clones and is missing some. The table includes 100,000 to 150,000 clones, 65% to 90% detected once. CDR1 SEHNR and CDR2 FQNEAQ come from the germline V gene (reference sequence). This CDR3 spans 14 amino acids. V was shortened by 5 bases and J by 6 bases, with 15 bases between the two germline ends. The source of this sequence is a man aged 25-45 years in good health and CMV-seronegative. Material for sequencing was PBMCs. The rearrangement joins TRBV7-9 to TRBJ2-3; perhaps TRBD1 as D (6 bases). The DNA of the CDR3 is TGTGCCAGCAGCGCGTGGGGGACAAGCGATACGCAGTATTTT. It yields the protein CASSAWGTSDTQYF. The full variable domain, completed using reference TRBV7-9 and TRBJ2-3, is DTGVSQNPRHKITKRGQNVTFRCDPISEHNRLYWYRQTLGQGPEFLTYFQNEAQLEKSRLLSDRFSAERPKGSFSTLEIQRTEQGDSAMYLCASSAWGTSDTQYFGPGTRLTVL.